The 18 T cell receptor beta chains reported below all come from one sample, sequenced in a study of beta chain features in type 1 diabetes. Since all of the isolated RNA was reverse transcribed, expressed TCRB transcripts were what got sequenced. The data were produced by immunoSEQ multiplex PCR, yet TCRdb's version contains in-frame clones alone and is incomplete. The table has roughly 290,000 clones, over 14% seen once; the top ten hold more than 0.015%. No antigens are known for them. General study findings and limits: People with Type 1 diabetes carried modestly yet significantly shorter TCRB CDR3s in all four CD4+ subsets.

The sample consisted of naive CD4+ T cells from blood. The receptor set was obtained from a man aged 18 to 35 with type 1 diabetes.

This clone was seen more than once but under ten times. The rearrangement joins TRBV19 to TRBJ1-1; D gene uncertain. With 7 bases removed from V and 6 bases from J, the gap between germline ends came to 15 bases. This CDR3 comprises 13 residues. Germline loops: CDR1 LNHDA, CDR2 SQIVND (reference sequence). CDR3 residues: CASTELWESEAFF. CDR3 nucleotide sequence: TGTGCCAGTACCGAACTTTGGGAGTCTGAAGCTTTCTTT.

J is TRBJ1-5 and V is TRBV4-3, with D perhaps matching TRBD1 (5 bases). Looked up from germline, CDR1 is LGHNA and CDR2 is YSLEER. V lost 4 bases, J lost 13 bases, and 20 bases lay in between. This CDR3 comprises 14 residues. CDR3 sequence: CASSPNLNGGDQHF. In nucleotides, the CDR3 is TGCGCCAGCAGCCCCAATCTGAACGGGGGGGATCAGCATTTT.

The table lists this clone with a few counts. The V call is TRBV5-1, the J call TRBJ2-1; no reliable D call. Trimming took off 5 bases at V and 8 bases at J, with 17 bases between the two ends. The length of the CDR3 is 14 residues. The V gene's germline CDR1 is SGHRS and CDR2 YFSETQ. CDR3 region: CASRVGRWMDEQFF. CDR3 in DNA: TGCGCCAGCAGGGTCGGCAGGTGGATGGATGAGCAGTTCTTC.

The table lists this clone with a few counts. The chain carries TRBV5-1 and TRBJ2-7; D possibly corresponds to TRBD2 (6 bases). Looked up from germline, CDR1 is SGHRS and CDR2 is YFSETQ. CDR3 length: 17 residues. Trimming took off 3 bases at V and 0 bases at J, with 19 bases between the two ends. The CDR3 spells CASSSGRVGGASYEQYF. The CDR3 DNA reads TGCGCCAGCAGCTCTGGTCGGGTTGGCGGGGCCTCCTACGAGCAGTACTTC.

The genes are TRBV11-3 and TRBJ2-1; the D gene is possibly TRBD2 (6 bases). The V gene lost 3 bases and the J gene lost 5 bases, with 11 bases spanning the gap. The CDR3 consists of 14 residues. Germline CDR1 is SGHNT and CDR2 is YENEEA. The CDR3 sequence: CASSFGGFDNEQFF. Written as DNA, the CDR3 is TGTGCCAGCAGCTTCGGGGGTTTCGACAATGAGCAGTTCTTC.

A few counts support this clone. The chain is built from TRBV6-5 and TRBJ1-1; 7 positions agree with TRBD1. This CDR3 region has 14 residues. In germline, CDR1 is MNHEY, CDR2 SVGAGI. J lost 10 bases, V lost 5 bases, and 13 bases had no gene match. CDR3 region: CASSKSGTATGAFF. DNA for the CDR3: TGTGCCAGCAGTAAATCCGGGACAGCCACGGGAGCTTTCTTT.

There are a few counts of this clone. This chain connects TRBV15 to TRBJ1-4, with a tentative D call TRBD1 (6 bases). The germline V gene has CDR1 LNHNV and CDR2 YYDKDF (reference sequence). Trimming removed 3 bases at V and 8 bases at J, with 16 bases between. There are 15 residues in the CDR3. CDR3 DNA sequence: TGTGCCACCAGCAGGAGAACAGGGTCCGGGGAAAAACTGTTTTTT. Protein: CATSRRTGSGEKLFF.

The chain employs TRBV7-9 and TRBJ2-2; 8 bases fit TRBD2. The germline V gene has CDR1 SEHNR and CDR2 FQNEAQ (reference sequence). Trimming took 4 bases from V and 7 from J; bases not matched to a gene: 8. The length of the CDR3 is 15 residues. The DNA of the CDR3 is TGTGCCAGCAGCTATCAAGCGGGAGTGATCGGGGAGCTGTTTTTT. Translation gives CASSYQAGVIGELFF.

This clone was detected only a few times. The gene calls are TRBV5-4 and TRBJ2-1, with 8 nucleotides matching TRBD2. The germline CDR1 and CDR2 sequences are SGHNT and YYREEE (reference sequence). With 5 bases clipped from V and 3 bases from J, the junction kept 10 bases outside the gene matches. CDR3 length: 16 amino acids. DNA for the CDR3: TGTGCCAGCAGTTACACTAGCGGAAGTCTCTACAATGAGCAGTTCTTC. Its protein is CASSYTSGSLYNEQFF.

This chain links TRBV5-6 with TRBJ2-7; TRBD1 matches at 10 bases. CDR1 SGHDT and CDR2 YYEEEE come from the germline V gene. V trimming: 4 bases; J trimming: 5 bases; junction bases outside the gene matches: 6. CDR3 length equals 14 residues. Here the CDR3 reads CASSPRGQGNEQYF. The CDR3 bases are TGTGCCAGCAGCCCCCGGGGACAGGGGAACGAGCAGTACTTC. Full variable domain (rest looked up from reference TRBV5-6 and TRBJ2-7): DAGVTQSPTHLIKTRGQQVTLRCSPKSGHDTVSWYQQALGQGPQFIFQYYEEEERQRGNFPDRFSGHQFPNYSSELNVNALLLGDSALYLCASSPRGQGNEQYFGPGTRLTVT.

This clone was picked up a small number of times. This sequence joins TRBV5-6 and TRBJ2-1, with TRBD2 matching 8 bases. Germline V CDR1 and CDR2: SGHDT, YYEEEE. This CDR3 has 13 amino acids. The J segment lost 13 bases and the V segment lost 0 bases, leaving 6 bases of the junction unmatched. This CDR3 reads CASSLDQRGRQFF. Written as DNA, the CDR3 is TGTGCCAGCAGCTTGGACCAGCGGGGGAGACAGTTCTTC.

This clone was found a few times. The V call is TRBV7-8, the J call TRBJ1-1; no clear D. Germline lookup yields CDR1 SGHVS and CDR2 FQNEAQ. Trimming pared 3 bases from V and 1 base from J, leaving 9 bases between. This CDR3 has 14 amino acids. The CDR3 region is CASSFGRGNTEAFF. The CDR3 nucleotides read TGTGCCAGCAGCTTCGGCCGGGGGAACACTGAAGCTTTCTTT.

This clone was seen more than once but under ten times. The chain couples TRBV5-1 to TRBJ1-1; weak D call: TRBD1 (5 bases). The CDR3 length is 12 residues. The germline V gene encodes CDR1 SGHRS and CDR2 YFSETQ. Trimming shortened V by 0 bases and J by 11 bases, and 11 bases separated the two germline ends. CDR3 residues: CASSLAQGFAFF. The CDR3 nucleotides are TGCGCCAGCAGCTTGGCTCAGGGATTTGCTTTCTTT.

The rearrangement joins TRBV27 to TRBJ2-7; tentative D call: TRBD1 (6 bases). The CDR3 contains 15 residues. Germline V gene data show CDR1 as MNHEY and CDR2 as SMNVEV (reference sequence). The ends were cut back, 3 bases at V and 1 base at J, with 13 bases in the middle. The CDR3 nucleotides are TGTGCCAGCAGTTTGGGGTGGCAGGGGTCCTACGAGCAGTACTTC. This codes for CASSLGWQGSYEQYF.

The rearrangement uses TRBV7-2 and TRBJ2-3, with D possibly TRBD2 on 7 matching bases. Germline V gene sequence: CDR1 SGHTA, CDR2 FQGNSA. The CDR3 sequence is 15 residues long. Trimming removed 5 bases from V and 3 bases from J, with 15 bases in between. The DNA of the CDR3 is TGTGCCAGCAGCCCCACGGGGGGCGGTACAGATACGCAGTATTTT. Its translation: CASSPTGGGTDTQYF.

This clone was counted between two and nine times. The chain recombines TRBV27 with TRBJ1-5; 9 bases are shared with TRBD1. Germline CDR1 is MNHEY and CDR2 is SMNVEV (reference sequence). The CDR3 has 13 residues. With 8 bases clipped from V and 4 bases from J, the junction kept 3 bases outside the gene matches. The CDR3 bases are TGTGCCAGCGGACAGGGGCGAAATCAGCCCCAGCATTTT. It codes for CASGQGRNQPQHF.

This clone occurred a few times. V and J are TRBV7-9 and TRBJ2-6; D not resolved. CDR3 size: 15 residues. CDR1 SEHNR and CDR2 FQNEAQ come from the germline V gene (reference sequence). V was pared by 1 base and J by 0 bases, with 4 bases between. The CDR3 spells CASSLVASGANVLTF. The CDR3 bases are TGTGCCAGCAGCTTAGTAGCCTCTGGGGCCAACGTCCTGACTTTC.

The rearrangement uses TRBV28 and TRBJ1-2; 7 bases are shared with TRBD1. Germline V CDR1 and CDR2: MDHEN, SYDVKM. Trimming at V came to 6 bases and at J to 4 bases, leaving 14 bases not matched to a gene. The CDR3 loop spans 16 amino acids. DNA for the CDR3: TGTGCCAGCAGGCCCAACGACCCGGGACAGATCTATGGCTACACCTTC. It translates to CASRPNDPGQIYGYTF.